Below, one T cell receptor (beta chain) is given with its context. No antigen is known for it. Each sample had at least 6 million PBMCs isolated. This sample was included in a study of blood T cells in healthy people across ages. Study results and caveats: PBMCs went unsorted, and a conclusive naive versus antigen-experienced comparison was therefore prevented.

For the second PCR, which ran for about 6 to 11 cycles, a sample-barcoded 5' primer and a J-beta primer mix were used. Every molecule of cDNA carried a tag from a template-switch adaptor with 12 random nucleotides. TCRdb called the 5' RACE reads again in MiXCR, with one record for every CDR3 protein. The sample has about 1.5 million distinct CDR3 sequences; 42% are singletons. Germline V gene lookup returns CDR1 LGHNT and CDR2 FRNRAP. CDR3 length: 17 amino acids. J was trimmed by 1 base and V by 6 bases; bases with no gene match: 8. The clonotype originates from a woman between 18 and 30 years old in good health. The source material was blood. The rearrangement joins TRBV12-5 to TRBJ2-2, with 10 nucleotides matching TRBD2. CDR3 nucleotide sequence: TGTGCTAGTGGGCCCCGTGGGACTAGCGAGAACACCGGGGAGCTGTTTTTT. This codes for CASGPRGTSENTGELFF.